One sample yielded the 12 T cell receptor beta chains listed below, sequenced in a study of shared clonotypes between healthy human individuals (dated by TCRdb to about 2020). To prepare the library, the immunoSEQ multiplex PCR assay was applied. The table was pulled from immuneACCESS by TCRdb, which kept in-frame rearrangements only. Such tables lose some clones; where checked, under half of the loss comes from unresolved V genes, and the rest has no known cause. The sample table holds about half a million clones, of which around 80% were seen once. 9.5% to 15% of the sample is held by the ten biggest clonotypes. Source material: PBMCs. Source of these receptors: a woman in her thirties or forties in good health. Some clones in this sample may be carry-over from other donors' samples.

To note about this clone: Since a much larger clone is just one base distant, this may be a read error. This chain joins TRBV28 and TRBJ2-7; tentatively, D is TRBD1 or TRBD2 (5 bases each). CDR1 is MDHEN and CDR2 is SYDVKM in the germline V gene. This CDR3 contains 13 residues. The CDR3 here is CSSSLSLGPEEYF. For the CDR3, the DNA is TGTTCCAGCAGTCTCTCCCTGGGACCGGAGGAGTACTTC.

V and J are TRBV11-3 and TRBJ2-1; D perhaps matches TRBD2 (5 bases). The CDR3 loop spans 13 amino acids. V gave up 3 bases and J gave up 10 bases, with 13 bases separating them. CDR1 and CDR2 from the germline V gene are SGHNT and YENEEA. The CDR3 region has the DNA TGTGCCAGCAGCTTGAATAGCGCCAACGAGCAGTTCTTC. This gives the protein CASSLNSANEQFF.

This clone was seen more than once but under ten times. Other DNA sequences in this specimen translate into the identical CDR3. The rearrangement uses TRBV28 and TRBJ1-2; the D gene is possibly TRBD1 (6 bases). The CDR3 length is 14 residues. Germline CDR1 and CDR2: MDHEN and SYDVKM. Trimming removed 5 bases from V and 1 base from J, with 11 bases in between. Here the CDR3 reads CASSRQGFNYGYTF. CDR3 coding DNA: TGTGCCAGCAGTCGGCAGGGGTTTAACTATGGCTACACCTTC.

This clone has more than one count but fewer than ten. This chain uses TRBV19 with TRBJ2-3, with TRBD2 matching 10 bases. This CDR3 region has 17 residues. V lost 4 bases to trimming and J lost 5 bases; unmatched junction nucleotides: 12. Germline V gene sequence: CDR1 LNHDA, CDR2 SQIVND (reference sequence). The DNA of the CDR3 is TGTGCCAGTAGTACCGACCTAGCGGGAGTGCAGGGAGATACGCAGTATTTT. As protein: CASSTDLAGVQGDTQYF.

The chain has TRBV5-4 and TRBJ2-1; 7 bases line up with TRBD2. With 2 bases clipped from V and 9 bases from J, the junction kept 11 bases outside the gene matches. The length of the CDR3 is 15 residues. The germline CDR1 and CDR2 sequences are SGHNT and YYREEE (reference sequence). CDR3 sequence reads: CASSFYAGEAREQFF. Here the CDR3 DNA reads TGTGCCAGCAGCTTTTACGCGGGGGAGGCTCGTGAGCAGTTCTTC.

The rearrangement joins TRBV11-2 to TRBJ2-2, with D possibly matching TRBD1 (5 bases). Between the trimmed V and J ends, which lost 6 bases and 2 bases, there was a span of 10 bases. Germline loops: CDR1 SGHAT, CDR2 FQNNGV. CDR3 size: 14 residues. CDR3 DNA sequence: TGTGCCAGCAGTACAGGATATAACACCGGGGAGCTGTTTTTT. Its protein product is CASSTGYNTGELFF.

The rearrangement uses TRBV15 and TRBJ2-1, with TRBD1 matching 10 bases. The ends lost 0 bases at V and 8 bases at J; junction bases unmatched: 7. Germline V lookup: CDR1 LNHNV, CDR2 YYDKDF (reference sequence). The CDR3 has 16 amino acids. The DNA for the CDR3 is TGTGCCACCAGCAGAGATGGACAGGGGGTTTTGGATGAGCAGTTCTTC. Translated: CATSRDGQGVLDEQFF.

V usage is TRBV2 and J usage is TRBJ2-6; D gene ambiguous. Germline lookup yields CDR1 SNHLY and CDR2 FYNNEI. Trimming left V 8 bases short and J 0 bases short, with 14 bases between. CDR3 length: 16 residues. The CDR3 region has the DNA TGTGCCAGCGCCTTGGGATGGGGCTCTGGGGCCAACGTCCTGACTTTC. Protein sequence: CASALGWGSGANVLTF.

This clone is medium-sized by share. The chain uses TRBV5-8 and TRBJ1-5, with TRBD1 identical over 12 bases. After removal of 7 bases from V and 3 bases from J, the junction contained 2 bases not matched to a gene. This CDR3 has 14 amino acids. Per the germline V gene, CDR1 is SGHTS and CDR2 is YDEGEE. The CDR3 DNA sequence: TGTGCCAGCGGGACAGGGGGCCTCAATCAGCCCCAGCATTTT. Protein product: CASGTGGLNQPQHF.

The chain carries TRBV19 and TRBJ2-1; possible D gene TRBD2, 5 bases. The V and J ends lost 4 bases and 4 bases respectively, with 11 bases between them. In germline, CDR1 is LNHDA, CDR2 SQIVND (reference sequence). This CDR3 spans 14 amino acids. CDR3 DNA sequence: TGTGCCAGTAGTACCCACCAGCGGTACAATGAGCAGTTCTTC. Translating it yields CASSTHQRYNEQFF.

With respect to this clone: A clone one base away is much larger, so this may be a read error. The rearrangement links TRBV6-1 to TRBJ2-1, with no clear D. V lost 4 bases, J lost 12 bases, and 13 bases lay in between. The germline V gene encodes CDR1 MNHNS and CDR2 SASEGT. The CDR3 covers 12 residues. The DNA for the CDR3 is TGTGCCAGCAGTGTGACCTTCGATGGGCAGTTCTTC. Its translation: CASSVTFDGQFF.

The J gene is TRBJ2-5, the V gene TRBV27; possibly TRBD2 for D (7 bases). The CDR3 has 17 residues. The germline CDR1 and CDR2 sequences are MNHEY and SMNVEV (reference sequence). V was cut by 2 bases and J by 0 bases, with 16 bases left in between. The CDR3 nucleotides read TGTGCCAGCAGTTTACGCCTAGGGGGAGGGTACCAAGAGACCCAGTACTTC. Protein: CASSLRLGGGYQETQYF.